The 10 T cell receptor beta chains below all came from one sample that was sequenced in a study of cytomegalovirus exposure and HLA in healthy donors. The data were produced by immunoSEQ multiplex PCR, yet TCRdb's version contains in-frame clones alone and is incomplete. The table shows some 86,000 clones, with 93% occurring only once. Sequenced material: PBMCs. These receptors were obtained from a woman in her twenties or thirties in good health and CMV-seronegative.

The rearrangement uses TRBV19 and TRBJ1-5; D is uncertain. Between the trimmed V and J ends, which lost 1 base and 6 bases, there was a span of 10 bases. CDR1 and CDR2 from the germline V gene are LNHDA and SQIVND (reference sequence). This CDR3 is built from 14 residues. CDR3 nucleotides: TGTGCCAGTAGTATAGGATCCGGGGTTCAGCCCCAGCATTTT. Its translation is CASSIGSGVQPQHF.

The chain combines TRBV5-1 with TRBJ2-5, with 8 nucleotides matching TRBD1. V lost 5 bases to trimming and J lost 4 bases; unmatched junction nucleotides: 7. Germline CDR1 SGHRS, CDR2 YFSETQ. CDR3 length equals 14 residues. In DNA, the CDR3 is TGCGCCAGCAGGTGGCAGGGGGCTGGAGAGACCCAGTACTTC. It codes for CASRWQGAGETQYF.

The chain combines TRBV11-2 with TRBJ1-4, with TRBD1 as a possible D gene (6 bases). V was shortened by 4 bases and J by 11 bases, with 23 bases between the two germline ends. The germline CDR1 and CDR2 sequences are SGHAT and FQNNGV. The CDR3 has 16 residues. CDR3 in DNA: TGTGCCAGCAGCTACCTTACCGGCCAGGGGAGAGGGAAACTGTTTTTT. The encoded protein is CASSYLTGQGRGKLFF.

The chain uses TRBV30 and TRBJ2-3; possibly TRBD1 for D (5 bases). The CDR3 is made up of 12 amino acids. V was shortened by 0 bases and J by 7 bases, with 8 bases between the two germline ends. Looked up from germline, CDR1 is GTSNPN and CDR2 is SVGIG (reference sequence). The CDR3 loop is CAWSVGLNTQYF. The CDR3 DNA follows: TGTGCCTGGAGTGTGGGGCTTAATACGCAGTATTTT. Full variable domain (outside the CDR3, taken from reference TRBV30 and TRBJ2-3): SQTIHQWPATLVQPVGSPLSLECTVEGTSNPNLYWYRQAAGRGLQLLFYSVGIGQISSEVPQNLSASRPQDRQFILSSKKLLLSDSGFYLCAWSVGLNTQYFGPGTRLTVL.

CDR3 amino acids: CAWKRQGLNTEAFF. The CDR3 DNA reads as TGTGCCTGGAAACGACAGGGTTTGAACACTGAAGCTTTCTTT. The V call is TRBV30, the J call TRBJ1-1; 7 bases match TRBD1. CDR3 size: 14 residues. The junction had 5 bases not matched to a gene; V was cut back by 4 bases and J by 0 bases. From germline, CDR1 is GTSNPN and CDR2 SVGIG (reference sequence).

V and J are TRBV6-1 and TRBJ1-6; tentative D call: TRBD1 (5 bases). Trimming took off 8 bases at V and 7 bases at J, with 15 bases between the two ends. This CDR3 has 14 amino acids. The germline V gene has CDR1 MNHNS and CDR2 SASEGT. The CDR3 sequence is CASHAGLGNSPLHF. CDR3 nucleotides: TGTGCCAGCCATGCGGGGCTCGGGAATTCACCCCTCCACTTT.

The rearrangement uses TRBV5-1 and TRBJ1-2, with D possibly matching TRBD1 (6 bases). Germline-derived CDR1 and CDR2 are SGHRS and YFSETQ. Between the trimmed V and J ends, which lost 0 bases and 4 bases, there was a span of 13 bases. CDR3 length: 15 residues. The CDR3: CASSLAGVGSYGYTF. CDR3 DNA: TGCGCCAGCAGCTTGGCAGGGGTAGGGAGCTATGGCTACACCTTC.

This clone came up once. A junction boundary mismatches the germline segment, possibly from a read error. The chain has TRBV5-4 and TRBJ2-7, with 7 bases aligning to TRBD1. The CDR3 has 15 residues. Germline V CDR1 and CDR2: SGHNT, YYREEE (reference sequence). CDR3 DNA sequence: TGTGCCAGCAGTTTGGACAGGCCCCCCTACTACGAGCAGTACTTC. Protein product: CASSLDRPPYYEQYF.

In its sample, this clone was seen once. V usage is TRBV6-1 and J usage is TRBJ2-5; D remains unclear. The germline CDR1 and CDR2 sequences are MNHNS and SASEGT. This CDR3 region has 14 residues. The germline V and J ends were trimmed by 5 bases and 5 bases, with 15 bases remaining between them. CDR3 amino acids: CASSSPLQWETQYF. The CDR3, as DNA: TGTGCCAGCAGTTCACCCCTACAGTGGGAGACCCAGTACTTC.

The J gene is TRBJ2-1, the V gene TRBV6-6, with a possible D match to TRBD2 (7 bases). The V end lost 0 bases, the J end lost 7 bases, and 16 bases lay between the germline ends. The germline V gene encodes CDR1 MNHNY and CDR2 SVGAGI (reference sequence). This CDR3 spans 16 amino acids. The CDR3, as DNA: TGTGCCAGCAGTTACTCGACGGGGGGCCGGCTAAATGAGCAGTTCTTC. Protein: CASSYSTGGRLNEQFF.